This T cell receptor (beta chain) was documented in a study of T cell repertoires in cytomegalovirus infection. For the study at large: Through public TCR beta signatures, both CMV infection and matching HLA type were indicated.

Study observations and caveats: Totalled public TCR beta family frequency picked out people who carried CMV plus the relevant HLA. The study found HLA-C-restricted CMV-specific TCR beta clonotypes dominating the ex vivo response.

TCRdb reanalysed the reads using MiXCR and keeps one entry per CDR3 protein. The table includes about 830,000 distinct CDR3 sequences, about 31% detected once. The CDR3 spans 13 residues. CDR1 ENHRY and CDR2 SYGVKD come from the germline V gene. Trimming stripped 3 bases from V and 5 bases from J, with 11 bases between. This clonotype was observed a few times. Its antigen is currently unknown. The chain employs TRBV10-3 and TRBJ2-7; the D is unclear. This sequence was found in a human donor in good health (CMV status not recorded). Some clones in this sample may be carry-over from other donors' samples. The sequenced sample was cultured CD8+ T cells from PBMCs, obtained from culture after CMV antigen stimulation. For the CDR3, the DNA is TGTGCCATCAGTGATCTTGGCATCGACGAGCAGTACGTC. This gives the protein CAISDLGIDEQYV.